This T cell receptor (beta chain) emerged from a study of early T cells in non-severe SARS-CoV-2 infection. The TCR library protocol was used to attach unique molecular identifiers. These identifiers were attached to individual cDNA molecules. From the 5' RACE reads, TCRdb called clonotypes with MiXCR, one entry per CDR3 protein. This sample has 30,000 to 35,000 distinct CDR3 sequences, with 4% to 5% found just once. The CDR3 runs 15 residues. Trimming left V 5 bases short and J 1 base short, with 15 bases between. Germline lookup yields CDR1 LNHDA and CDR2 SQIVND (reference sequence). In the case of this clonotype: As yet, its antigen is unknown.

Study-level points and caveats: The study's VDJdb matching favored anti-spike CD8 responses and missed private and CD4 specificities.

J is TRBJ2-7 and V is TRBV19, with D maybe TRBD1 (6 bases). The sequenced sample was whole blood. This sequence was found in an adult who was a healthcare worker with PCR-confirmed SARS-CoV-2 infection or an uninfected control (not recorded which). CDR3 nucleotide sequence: TGTGCCAGTAGTCCTTCCACGGGACAATCCTACGAGCAGTACTTC. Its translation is CASSPSTGQSYEQYF.